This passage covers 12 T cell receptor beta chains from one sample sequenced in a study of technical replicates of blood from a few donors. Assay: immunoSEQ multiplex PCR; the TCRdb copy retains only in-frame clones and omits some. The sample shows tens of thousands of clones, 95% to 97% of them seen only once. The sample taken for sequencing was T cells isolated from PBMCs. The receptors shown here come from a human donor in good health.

The DNA for the CDR3 is TGTGCCAGCAGTTCCGCCGAGAAGCGCACAGATACGCAGTATTTT. Translating gives CASSSAEKRTDTQYF. This chain joins TRBV28 and TRBJ2-3; the D is unclear. CDR3 length equals 15 residues. The V end was cut by 4 bases, the J end by 1 base, with 12 bases between. CDR1 is MDHEN and CDR2 is SYDVKM in the germline V gene.

CDR3 protein: CAISDSGSGYTF. The CDR3 nucleotides read TGTGCCATCAGTGACTCAGGGTCTGGCTACACCTTC. The chain employs TRBV10-3 and TRBJ1-2; perhaps TRBD1 as D (5 bases). Trimming left V 3 bases short and J 7 bases short, with 9 bases between. The CDR3 extends over 12 amino acids. The germline CDR1 and CDR2 sequences are ENHRY and SYGVKD.

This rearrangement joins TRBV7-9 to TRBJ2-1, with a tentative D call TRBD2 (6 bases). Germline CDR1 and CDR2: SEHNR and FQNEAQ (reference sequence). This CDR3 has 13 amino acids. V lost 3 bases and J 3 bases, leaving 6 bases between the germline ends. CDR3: CASSLTSYNEQFF. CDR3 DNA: TGTGCCAGCAGCTTGACTAGCTACAATGAGCAGTTCTTC.

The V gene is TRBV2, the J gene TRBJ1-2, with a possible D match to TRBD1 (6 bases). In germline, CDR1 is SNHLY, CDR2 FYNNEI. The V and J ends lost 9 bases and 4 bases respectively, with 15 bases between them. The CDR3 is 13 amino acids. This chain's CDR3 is CARFRDNIYGYTF. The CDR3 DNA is TGTGCCAGATTCCGGGACAACATCTATGGCTACACCTTC.

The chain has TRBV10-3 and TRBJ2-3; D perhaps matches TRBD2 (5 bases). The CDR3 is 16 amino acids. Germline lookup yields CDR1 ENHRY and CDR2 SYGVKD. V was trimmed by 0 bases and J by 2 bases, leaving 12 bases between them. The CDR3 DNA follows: TGTGCCATCAGTGAGTCTCGGAGCGGCTACACAGATACGCAGTATTTT. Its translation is CAISESRSGYTDTQYF.

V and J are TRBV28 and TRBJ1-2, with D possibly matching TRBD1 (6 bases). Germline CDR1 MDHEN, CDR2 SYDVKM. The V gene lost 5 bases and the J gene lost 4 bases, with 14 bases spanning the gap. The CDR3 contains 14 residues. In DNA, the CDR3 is TGTGCCAGCAGTCTTTCCGGACAGAGCTATGGCTACACCTTC. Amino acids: CASSLSGQSYGYTF.

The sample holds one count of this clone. The CDR3, as DNA: TGCGCCAGCAGCCAGGGGCCGGAGTCCTACGAGCAGTACTTC. It codes for CASSQGPESYEQYF. The chain employs TRBV5-1 and TRBJ2-7; TRBD1 might be the D (6 bases). V was shortened by 4 bases and J by 1 base, with 12 bases between the two germline ends. The CDR3 contains 14 residues. Germline V lookup: CDR1 SGHRS, CDR2 YFSETQ.

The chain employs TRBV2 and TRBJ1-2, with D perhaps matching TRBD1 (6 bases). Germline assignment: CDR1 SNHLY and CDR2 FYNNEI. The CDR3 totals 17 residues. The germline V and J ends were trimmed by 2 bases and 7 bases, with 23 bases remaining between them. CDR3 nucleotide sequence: TGTGCCAGCAGTGAAATGTCGGCAAAAGCAGGGGCCCTTGGCTACACCTTC. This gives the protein CASSEMSAKAGALGYTF.

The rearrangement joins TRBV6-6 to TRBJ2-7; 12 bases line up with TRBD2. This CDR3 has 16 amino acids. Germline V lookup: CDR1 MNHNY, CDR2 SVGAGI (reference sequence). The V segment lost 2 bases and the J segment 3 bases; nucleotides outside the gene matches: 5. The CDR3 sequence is CASSYTQLAGGYEQYF. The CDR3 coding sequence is TGTGCCAGCAGTTACACCCAACTAGCGGGGGGCTACGAGCAGTACTTC.

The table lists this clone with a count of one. CDR3 loop: CASSLNRPEASNEQFF. CDR3 DNA: TGTGCCAGCAGCTTGAATCGACCCGAGGCGTCTAATGAGCAGTTCTTC. The chain recombines TRBV7-9 with TRBJ2-1; the D is unclear. V lost 3 bases and J 7 bases, leaving 19 bases between the germline ends. From germline, CDR1 is SEHNR and CDR2 FQNEAQ (reference sequence). This CDR3 is built from 16 residues.

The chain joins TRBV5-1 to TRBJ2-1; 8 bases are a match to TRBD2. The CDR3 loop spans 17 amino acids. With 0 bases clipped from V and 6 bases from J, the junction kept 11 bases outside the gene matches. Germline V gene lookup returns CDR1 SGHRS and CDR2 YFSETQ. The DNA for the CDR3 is TGCGCCAGCAGCTTGGTCGGCCCGGGAGGGCCAAGCAATGAGCAGTTCTTC. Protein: CASSLVGPGGPSNEQFF.

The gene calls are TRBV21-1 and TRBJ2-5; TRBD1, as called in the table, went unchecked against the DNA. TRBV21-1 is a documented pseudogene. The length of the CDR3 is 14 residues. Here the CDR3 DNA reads TGTGCCAGCAGCAAAGTATTCAGGGCAGAGACCCAGTACTTC. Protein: CASSKVFRAETQYF.